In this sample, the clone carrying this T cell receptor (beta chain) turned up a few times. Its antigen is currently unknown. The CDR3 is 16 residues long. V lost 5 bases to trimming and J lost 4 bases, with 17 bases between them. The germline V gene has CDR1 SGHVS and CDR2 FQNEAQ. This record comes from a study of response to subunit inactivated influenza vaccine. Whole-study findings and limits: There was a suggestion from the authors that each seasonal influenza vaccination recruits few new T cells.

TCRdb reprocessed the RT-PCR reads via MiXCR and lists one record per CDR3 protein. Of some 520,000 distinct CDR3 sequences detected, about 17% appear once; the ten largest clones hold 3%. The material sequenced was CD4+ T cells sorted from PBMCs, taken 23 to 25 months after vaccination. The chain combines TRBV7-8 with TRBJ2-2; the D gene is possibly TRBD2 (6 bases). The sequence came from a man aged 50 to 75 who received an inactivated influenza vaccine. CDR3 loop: CASSPRGAGVTGELFF. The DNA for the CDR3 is TGTGCCAGCAGCCCCCGGGGAGCGGGTGTCACCGGGGAGCTGTTTTTT.